This T cell receptor beta chain was identified during a study of long-term antiretroviral therapy in people with HIV. They ran version v3.0 of the immunoSEQ assay at survey level. Assay: immunoSEQ multiplex PCR; the TCRdb copy retains only in-frame clones and omits some. The repertoire holds tens of thousands of clones, with 82% as singletons. This CDR3 is 14 amino acids long. Trimming took 6 bases from V and 2 from J, leaving 13 bases between them. Germline lookup yields CDR1 MDHEN and CDR2 SYDVKM. The specimen comprised unsorted PBMCs, sampled 0.3 years after starting antiretroviral therapy. The sequence was obtained from a young man with HIV. This chain connects TRBV28 to TRBJ2-5; possibly TRBD1 for D (5 bases). The CDR3 coding sequence is TGTGCCAGCAGCCCGACAGCGCCGCAAGAGACCCAGTACTTC. Encoded protein: CASSPTAPQETQYF.